One and the same sample provided the 11 T cell receptor beta chains below, sequenced in a study of blood T cells in healthy people across ages. Then a second PCR, running roughly 7 to 11 cycles, was carried out with a sample-barcoded 5' primer and a J-beta primer mix. TCRdb re-derived calls from the 5' RACE reads in MiXCR, one entry per CDR3 protein. Of hundreds of thousands of distinct CDR3 sequences detected, roughly 43% appear once; the ten largest clones hold around 15%. The specimen sequenced was blood. These receptors all come from a man aged 25-45 years in good health.

The J gene is TRBJ2-7, the V gene TRBV4-2; the match to TRBD1 covers 9 bases. Unmatched junction bases numbered 6, after V lost 3 bases and J lost 0 bases. The V gene's germline CDR1 is LGHNA and CDR2 YNFKEQ. The CDR3 is 16 amino acids. This CDR3 is CASSQGDRAYSYEQYF. CDR3 bases: TGTGCCAGCAGCCAGGGGGACAGGGCTTACTCCTACGAGCAGTACTTC.

V and J are TRBV27 and TRBJ1-2; D might be TRBD1 (5 bases). Germline lookup yields CDR1 MNHEY and CDR2 SMNVEV (reference sequence). The CDR3 extends over 15 amino acids. V lost 5 bases and J lost 4, with 17 bases in between. The DNA of the CDR3 is TGTGCCAGCAGTACCCTCGGCAGGGCCGTCTATGGCTACACCTTC. Translated: CASSTLGRAVYGYTF.

The chain links TRBV5-6 to TRBJ1-1, with D tentatively TRBD1 (5 bases). This CDR3 has 15 amino acids. V was shortened by 3 bases and J by 0 bases, with 12 bases between the two germline ends. Germline CDR1 reads SGHDT; CDR2 reads YYEEEE. The CDR3 protein is CASSSETEMNTEAFF. In nucleotides, the CDR3 is TGTGCCAGCAGCTCCGAGACAGAAATGAACACTGAAGCTTTCTTT.

The chain carries TRBV9 and TRBJ2-3; TRBD1 or TRBD2 may be the D gene (6 bases each). V lost 0 bases and J lost 6, with 11 bases in between. The CDR3 is 14 amino acids. Germline CDR1 SGDLS, CDR2 YYNGEE. The CDR3 protein is CASSVAPGADTQYF. In DNA form, the CDR3 reads TGTGCCAGCAGCGTAGCCCCGGGGGCGGATACGCAGTATTTT.

This clonotype was observed a single time. V is TRBV10-3 and J is TRBJ2-2, with D uncertain. The ends were cut back, 6 bases at V and 2 bases at J, with 7 bases in the middle. The CDR3 length is 13 residues. Germline-derived CDR1 and CDR2 are ENHRY and SYGVKD. The CDR3 DNA follows: TGTGCCATCAGGAACAGTAACACCGGGGAGCTGTTTTTT. Translating gives CAIRNSNTGELFF.

In its sample, this clonotype was seen a few times. This chain links TRBV6-5 with TRBJ2-3; D not resolved. V lost 6 bases and J lost 6, with 13 bases in between. CDR3 length: 13 residues. CDR1 and CDR2 from the germline V gene are MNHEY and SVGAGI. Here the CDR3 reads CASSRTSADTQYF. As DNA, the CDR3 is TGTGCCAGCAGCCGGACCTCGGCGGATACGCAGTATTTT.

The rearrangement links TRBV12-3 or TRBV12-4 to TRBJ2-7, with a tentative D call TRBD2 (5 bases). The CDR3 covers 14 residues. V dropped 1 base and J dropped 4 bases, with 11 bases sitting between them. The CDR3 coding sequence is TGTGCCAGCAGTTTAGGAGCGGATGGATACGAGCAGTACTTC. Protein sequence: CASSLGADGYEQYF.

This clonotype was recorded at least ten times. CDR3 residues: CASSQTGTDTQYF. CDR3 coding DNA: TGCGCCAGCAGCCAGACAGGGACAGATACGCAGTATTTT. The chain has TRBV4-3 and TRBJ2-3; 7 positions match TRBD1. The V gene end was trimmed by 3 bases and the J gene end by 3 bases; junction bases not matched to a gene: 0. CDR1 and CDR2 from the germline V gene are LGHNA and YSLEER. The CDR3 runs to 13 residues.

The chain carries TRBV6-2 or TRBV6-3 and TRBJ1-5; tentatively, D is TRBD1 (6 bases). Germline V gives CDR1 MNHEY, CDR2 SVGEGT. CDR3 length: 19 amino acids. Deletions cut 1 base from V and 1 base from J, with 20 bases between. The CDR3 DNA reads as TGTGCCAGCAGTTACTTAATAGGCACCACAGGGAACAGCAATCAGCCCCAGCATTTT. This gives the protein CASSYLIGTTGNSNQPQHF.

This chain joins TRBV7-9 and TRBJ2-3; D is unresolved. CDR1 is SEHNR and CDR2 is FQNEAQ in the germline V gene (reference sequence). V dropped 1 base and J dropped 4 bases, with 12 bases sitting between them. The CDR3 spans 15 residues. CDR3 in amino acids: CASSLGAALPDTQYF. The CDR3 coding sequence is TGTGCCAGCAGCTTAGGGGCAGCCCTGCCAGATACGCAGTATTTT.

This clonotype was detected once. The chain uses TRBV9 and TRBJ2-2, with TRBD2 identical over 8 bases. Germline V gives CDR1 SGDLS, CDR2 YYNGEE. The CDR3 has 17 residues. V shed 2 bases and J 4 bases; nucleotides not matched to a gene: 10. The CDR3 DNA reads TGTGCCAGCAGCGTGAGCAGCGGGGGCTACGGCACCGGGGAGCTGTTTTTT. Its protein product is CASSVSSGGYGTGELFF.